A single sample is the source of the 26 T cell receptor beta chains below, sequenced in a study of T cell responses to AZD1222 COVID-19 vaccine. Profiled with immunoSEQ multiplex PCR; TCRdb holds only in-frame clones, not every one. The table lists more than 70,000 clones, 90% of them singletons, with around 4% in the top ten. Here the sequenced sample was peripheral blood, taken on day 0 of AZD1222 vaccination. The receptor set was obtained from an adult in good health.

V gene TRBV5-8 combines with J gene TRBJ1-4; D is unclear. There are 18 residues in the CDR3. The germline V gene has CDR1 SGHTS and CDR2 YDEGEE. Trimming stripped 3 bases from V and 0 bases from J, with 18 bases between. Here the CDR3 reads CASSSLPINTATNEKLFF. In DNA, the CDR3 is TGTGCCAGCAGCTCATTGCCTATAAACACTGCAACTAATGAAAAACTGTTTTTT.

This clone has just one count. V usage is TRBV7-3 and J usage is TRBJ2-1, with a possible D match to TRBD1 (6 bases). The CDR3 contains 15 residues. The V gene lost 3 bases and the J gene lost 4 bases, with 13 bases spanning the gap. CDR1 is SGHTA, CDR2 FQGTGA, per germline. CDR3 sequence: CASSFRGSHYNEQFF. The CDR3 DNA reads TGTGCCAGCAGCTTCAGGGGTTCTCATTACAATGAGCAGTTCTTC.

The V call is TRBV3-1 (or the pseudogene TRBV3-2), the J call TRBJ1-3; no definite D call. V lost 4 bases, J lost 3 bases, and 10 bases lay in between. Germline CDR1 reads LGHDT; CDR2 reads YNNKEL (reference sequence). The CDR3 consists of 14 residues. CDR3 in DNA: TGTGCCAGCAGCCCAGGATTCGTTGGAAACACCATATATTTT. Protein sequence: CASSPGFVGNTIYF.

The chain couples TRBV12-3 or TRBV12-4 to TRBJ1-5, with 7 bases identical to TRBD1. With 6 bases clipped from V and 6 bases from J, the junction kept 2 bases outside the gene matches. This CDR3 is 12 amino acids long. CDR3 residues: CASRQGFQPQHF. CDR3 coding DNA: TGTGCCAGCAGACAGGGGTTTCAGCCCCAGCATTTT.

The chain couples TRBV15 to TRBJ2-5; tentatively, D is TRBD2 (5 bases). V lost 0 bases and J lost 0, with 8 bases in between. The germline CDR1 and CDR2 sequences are LNHNV and YYDKDF (reference sequence). The CDR3 totals 15 residues. The CDR3 sequence: CATSREQRNQETQYF. CDR3 DNA sequence: TGTGCCACCAGCAGAGAACAGCGGAACCAAGAGACCCAGTACTTC.

The V gene is TRBV5-6, the J gene TRBJ2-4, with TRBD1 identical over 8 bases. CDR3 length: 14 amino acids. Germline CDR1 is SGHDT and CDR2 is YYEEEE. The trim removed 0 bases at V and 6 bases at J, leaving 2 bases unmatched. The CDR3 DNA is TGTGCCAGCAGCTTGGGGACAGGGATAAACATTCAGTACTTC. It translates to CASSLGTGINIQYF.

The V and J genes are TRBV5-7 and TRBJ2-3; D is possibly TRBD2 (6 bases). Being an ORF, TRBV5-7 has a function that is uncertain. The CDR3 is made up of 15 amino acids. Trimming took off 0 bases at V and 4 bases at J, with 12 bases between the two ends. This CDR3 is CASSLGLVGSDTQYF. In DNA, the CDR3 is TGTGCCAGCAGCTTGGGACTAGTGGGTTCAGATACGCAGTATTTT.

This clone was detected once. CDR3 sequence (DNA): TGTGCCATCAGTGAGGTTCCGGGGGCCACTGAAAAACTGTTTTTT. Protein product: CAISEVPGATEKLFF. This chain uses TRBV10-3 with TRBJ1-4, with a weak D call TRBD1 (6 bases). Trimming took 2 bases from V and 7 from J, leaving 14 bases between them. The CDR3 totals 15 residues. Germline assignment: CDR1 ENHRY and CDR2 SYGVKD.

The chain joins TRBV7-8 to TRBJ1-1; D remains unclear. Looked up from germline, CDR1 is SGHVS and CDR2 is FQNEAQ. The CDR3 spans 15 residues. V was pared by 5 bases and J by 3 bases, with 16 bases between. The CDR3, as DNA: TGTGCCAGCAGCCTCTACCCCGGGAGGGACACTGAAGCTTTCTTT. This sequence encodes CASSLYPGRDTEAFF. The variable domain in full, with the rest retrieved from reference TRBV7-8 and TRBJ1-1, is GAGVSQSPRYKVAKRGQDVALRCDPISGHVSLFWYQQALGQGPEFLTYFQNEAQLDKSGLPSDRFFAERPEGSVSTLKIQRTQQEDSAVYLCASSLYPGRDTEAFFGQGTRLTVV.

This sequence joins TRBV6-5 and TRBJ2-3; D not resolved. The V end was cut by 0 bases, the J end by 3 bases, with 10 bases between. This CDR3 contains 15 residues. The V gene's germline CDR1 is MNHEY and CDR2 SVGAGI. The CDR3 DNA reads as TGTGCCAGCAGTTACTCATCAGGTGGAACAGATACGCAGTATTTT. The encoded protein is CASSYSSGGTDTQYF.

J is TRBJ1-2 and V is TRBV6-5; no clear D gene. Germline CDR1 MNHEY, CDR2 SVGAGI. V was clipped by 7 bases and J by 1 base, with 13 bases between them. The CDR3 spans 14 residues. The CDR3 coding sequence is TGTGCCAGCATCTCCGCGGGTAGTAACTATGGCTACACCTTC. Encoded protein: CASISAGSNYGYTF.

The chain is built from TRBV7-6 and TRBJ2-3; either TRBD1 or TRBD2 may fit D (5 bases each). Germline lookup yields CDR1 SGHVS and CDR2 FNYEAQ. Deletions cut 5 bases from V and 3 bases from J, with 12 bases between. The CDR3 covers 14 residues. This CDR3 is CASSHGAPTDTQYF. CDR3 DNA: TGTGCCAGCAGCCACGGGGCTCCGACAGATACGCAGTATTTT.

The chain carries TRBV29-1 and TRBJ2-5; D tentatively reads TRBD1 or TRBD2 (5 bases each). The V gene's germline CDR1 is SQVTM and CDR2 ANQGSEA. V lost 7 bases and J 5 bases, leaving 11 bases between the germline ends. The CDR3 has 11 residues. The CDR3: CSAAEGETQYF. CDR3 DNA: TGCAGCGCTGCCGAGGGGGAGACCCAGTACTTC. Complete variable domain (other parts from reference TRBV29-1 and TRBJ2-5): SAVISQKPSRDICQRGTSLTIQCQVDSQVTMMFWYRQQPGQSLTLIATANQGSEATYESGFVIDKFPISRPNLTFSTLTVSNMSPEDSSIYLCSAAEGETQYFGPGTRLLVL.

The chain has TRBV30 and TRBJ1-4, with D hard to call. Germline V lookup: CDR1 GTSNPN, CDR2 SVGIG (reference sequence). CDR3 length: 10 amino acids. The V end was cut by 6 bases, the J end by 8 bases, with 7 bases between. In nucleotides, the CDR3 is TGTGCCTGCGGGGAGGAAAAACTGTTTTTT. Protein sequence: CACGEEKLFF.

The V and J genes are TRBV19 and TRBJ1-2; perhaps TRBD1 as D (6 bases). Germline CDR1 is LNHDA and CDR2 is SQIVND (reference sequence). V shed 7 bases and J shed 4 bases, with 13 bases lying between them. CDR3 length: 13 amino acids. This chain's CDR3 is CASTQTGTYGYTF. DNA for the CDR3: TGTGCCAGTACTCAGACAGGTACCTATGGCTACACCTTC.

V usage is TRBV11-3 and J usage is TRBJ2-1, with TRBD2 matching over 10 bases. This CDR3 region has 14 residues. Germline V gene lookup returns CDR1 SGHNT and CDR2 YENEEA. V shed 2 bases and J 9 bases; nucleotides not matched to a gene: 4. CDR3: CASSLTSGMAEQFF. Here the CDR3 DNA reads TGTGCCAGCAGCTTAACTAGCGGGATGGCTGAGCAGTTCTTC.

As for this clone: One end of the junction varies from germline; a read error may be responsible. The CDR3 region is CASSLDGSGTVLSF. DNA for the CDR3: TGTGCCAGCAGCTTAGATGGATCCGGGACAGTCCTTTCATTT. This chain links TRBV7-9 with TRBJ1-6; TRBD1 matches at 7 bases. The germline gives CDR1 SEHNR, CDR2 FQNEAQ (reference sequence). This CDR3 has 14 amino acids.

This clone has a single count. The CDR3: CASSLSNSGLYEQYF. CDR3 sequence (DNA): TGTGCCAGTAGCCTATCGAATAGCGGGCTCTACGAGCAGTACTTC. V and J are TRBV19 and TRBJ2-7; 7 bases line up with TRBD2. With V trimmed by 6 bases and J by 3 bases, 11 bases remained unmatched. Germline V lookup: CDR1 LNHDA, CDR2 SQIVND (reference sequence). The CDR3 is made up of 15 amino acids.

V is TRBV19 and J is TRBJ2-1, with D unresolved. V gave up 3 bases and J gave up 10 bases, with 10 bases separating them. The CDR3 covers 12 residues. The V gene's germline CDR1 is LNHDA and CDR2 SQIVND (reference sequence). CDR3 residues: CASSMSGPEQFF. For the CDR3, the DNA is TGTGCCAGTAGTATGTCTGGACCCGAGCAGTTCTTC.

This clone showed up just a few times. Written as DNA, the CDR3 is TGTGCCAGCAGCGCACAGGGACCAGGGCGCACTGAAGCTTTCTTT. Amino acid sequence: CASSAQGPGRTEAFF. This sequence joins TRBV7-8 and TRBJ1-1; maybe TRBD1 (6 bases). Germline CDR1 SGHVS, CDR2 FQNEAQ. The CDR3 is 15 amino acids. The ends were cut back, 5 bases at V and 4 bases at J, with 17 bases in the middle.

The chain is built from TRBV7-9 and TRBJ2-6, with no clear D. Between the trimmed V and J ends, which lost 5 bases and 2 bases, there was a span of 19 bases. The CDR3 is made up of 18 amino acids. The germline CDR1 and CDR2 sequences are SEHNR and FQNEAQ (reference sequence). CDR3 sequence (DNA): TGTGCCAGCAGCGAGATCAATTACCCGTGGACTGGGGCCAACGTCCTGACTTTC. As protein: CASSEINYPWTGANVLTF.

The chain recombines TRBV5-6 with TRBJ1-2; 7 bases align to TRBD1. CDR3 length equals 15 residues. J was trimmed by 2 bases and V by 2 bases; bases with no gene match: 6. Germline V gene data show CDR1 as SGHDT and CDR2 as YYEEEE. The CDR3 DNA is TGTGCCAGCAGCTTTGGGGGCAGGGGGAACTATGGCTACACCTTC. Translated: CASSFGGRGNYGYTF.

This chain links TRBV11-2 with TRBJ1-1, with no clear D. The CDR3 has 15 amino acids. CDR1 and CDR2 from the germline V gene are SGHAT and FQNNGV. Trimming took off 2 bases at V and 0 bases at J, with 10 bases between the two ends. The CDR3: CASSLFDVVNTEAFF. The DNA for the CDR3 is TGTGCCAGCAGCTTATTTGACGTCGTGAACACTGAAGCTTTCTTT.

Only one count was recorded for this clone. The V gene is TRBV28, the J gene TRBJ1-1, with D tentatively TRBD1 (5 bases). Germline values: CDR1 MDHEN, CDR2 SYDVKM. The CDR3 runs 15 residues. Trimming took 9 bases from V and 3 from J, leaving 20 bases between them. The CDR3 sequence is CASSAHQQGHTEAFF. The DNA of the CDR3 is TGTGCCAGTTCCGCCCATCAGCAGGGACACACTGAAGCTTTCTTT.

The rearrangement uses TRBV7-2 and TRBJ2-1; possibly TRBD2 for D (5 bases). The CDR3 is 15 residues long. Germline CDR1 SGHTA, CDR2 FQGNSA. With 6 bases removed from V and 3 bases from J, the gap between germline ends came to 15 bases. CDR3: CASRPTGSGYNEQFF. CDR3 DNA: TGTGCCAGCAGACCAACGGGGTCCGGCTACAATGAGCAGTTCTTC.

This clone has only a few counts. The rearrangement links TRBV4-1 to TRBJ2-1; a weak D match, TRBD2 (6 bases). Germline V gives CDR1 MGHRA, CDR2 YSYEKL. V lost 2 bases and J lost 9, with 20 bases in between. The CDR3 has 16 residues. The CDR3 sequence is CASSQSPREIGGEQFF. CDR3 bases: TGCGCCAGCAGCCAATCCCCTCGGGAGATAGGAGGTGAGCAGTTCTTC.